The 15 T cell receptor beta chains below come from one sample, sequenced in a study of CD8 T cells in ankylosing spondylitis. TCRdb re-derived calls from the 5' RACE reads in MiXCR, one entry per CDR3 protein. The profile shows over 95,000 distinct CDR3 sequences, 8% to 10% of them singletons. Specimen: blood, either unsorted or a sorted T cell fraction (not recorded which). These receptors originate from a male donor with ankylosing spondylitis or in good health (not recorded which).

Many counts were recorded for this clonotype. The chain uses TRBV2 and TRBJ1-1, with D maybe TRBD1 (6 bases). The ends were cut back, 5 bases at V and 4 bases at J, with 11 bases in the middle. The CDR3 spans 13 residues. Germline CDR1 SNHLY, CDR2 FYNNEI. The CDR3 region is CASSTGLLTEAFF. The CDR3, as DNA: TGTGCCAGCAGTACAGGGTTGCTCACTGAAGCTTTCTTT.

The J gene is TRBJ2-2, the V gene TRBV20-1, with a tentative D call TRBD2 (5 bases). The CDR3 runs 12 residues. The germline CDR1 and CDR2 sequences are DFQATT and SNEGSKA (reference sequence). With 5 bases removed from V and 8 bases from J, the gap between germline ends came to 12 bases. The CDR3 loop is CSAPFRGGELFF. The DNA of the CDR3 is TGCAGTGCTCCCTTTCGGGGTGGGGAGCTGTTTTTT.

This clonotype has at least ten counts. This chain connects TRBV5-1 to TRBJ1-5; no firm D call. The CDR3 is 14 residues long. Germline loops: CDR1 SGHRS, CDR2 YFSETQ. Trimming removed 0 bases at V and 5 bases at J, with 9 bases between. The CDR3 here is CASSLEGLDQPQHF. CDR3 bases: TGCGCCAGCAGCTTGGAAGGCCTAGATCAGCCCCAGCATTTT.

This clonotype has ten or more counts. This CDR3 reads CASSLRTANTGELFF. The CDR3 DNA sequence: TGCGCCAGCAGCCTAAGGACAGCGAACACCGGGGAGCTGTTTTTT. V usage is TRBV5-1 and J usage is TRBJ2-2, with D perhaps matching TRBD1 (6 bases). V was pared by 4 bases and J by 0 bases, with 10 bases between. Germline V gene data show CDR1 as SGHRS and CDR2 as YFSETQ. The CDR3 spans 15 residues.

This clonotype was seen a handful of times. The chain joins TRBV5-1 to TRBJ2-3, with 8 positions matching TRBD1. Trimming removed 3 bases from V and 2 bases from J; junction bases left unmatched: 2. The CDR3 has 14 amino acids. The germline V gene has CDR1 SGHRS and CDR2 YFSETQ. DNA for the CDR3: TGCGCCAGCAGCTCGGACAGGGCCACAGATACGCAGTATTTT. This codes for CASSSDRATDTQYF.

This clonotype was counted ten times or more. The chain has TRBV29-1 and TRBJ2-7; TRBD2 matches 8 bases. The V gene's germline CDR1 is SQVTM and CDR2 ANQGSEA. Unmatched junction bases numbered 5, after V lost 5 bases and J lost 2 bases. This CDR3 is built from 13 residues. CDR3 residues: CSVYIAGTYEQYF. The CDR3 coding sequence is TGCAGCGTTTATATAGCGGGAACCTACGAGCAGTACTTC.

This clonotype was observed many times. The chain recombines TRBV20-1 with TRBJ1-5, with D perhaps TRBD1 (5 bases). Germline CDR1 DFQATT, CDR2 SNEGSKA (reference sequence). V was cut by 1 base and J by 5 bases, with 12 bases left in between. There are 14 residues in the CDR3. In nucleotides, the CDR3 is TGCAGTGCTAGAGCTAAAGGAGGGGATCAGCCCCAGCATTTT. Its translation: CSARAKGGDQPQHF.

The table lists this clonotype with many counts. The V call is TRBV18, the J call TRBJ1-5; 7 bases are a match to TRBD1. Per the germline V gene, CDR1 is KGHSH and CDR2 is LQKENI. The CDR3 runs to 13 residues. V lost 6 bases and J lost 10; bases outside the gene matches: 9. The CDR3 region is CASSRDRDSPQHF. The CDR3 nucleotides read TGTGCCAGCTCCCGTGACAGGGACTCCCCCCAGCATTTT.

This clonotype occurred many times. The CDR3 spells CASSLDTGYNSPLHF. The CDR3 region has the DNA TGCGCCAGCAGCTTGGATACAGGCTATAATTCACCCCTCCACTTT. This chain joins TRBV5-1 and TRBJ1-6; perhaps TRBD1 as D (5 bases). V lost 0 bases, J lost 3 bases, and 7 bases lay in between. Germline values: CDR1 SGHRS, CDR2 YFSETQ. The CDR3 spans 15 residues.

This clonotype has a count of ten or more. The genes are TRBV5-1 and TRBJ1-1; the D is unclear. The V end was cut by 3 bases, the J end by 7 bases, with 13 bases between. The CDR3 length is 13 residues. Germline V gene data show CDR1 as SGHRS and CDR2 as YFSETQ. The CDR3 here is CASSSEPSGEAFF. Written as DNA, the CDR3 is TGCGCCAGCAGCTCCGAACCCTCTGGTGAAGCTTTCTTT.

This clonotype was detected many times. This chain connects TRBV20-1 to TRBJ2-5; 7 bases line up with TRBD1. The length of the CDR3 is 15 residues. In germline, CDR1 is DFQATT, CDR2 SNEGSKA (reference sequence). Germline trimming cut 6 bases from V and 2 bases from J; bases unmatched to any gene: 12. The CDR3 region is CSAINQKGQQETQYF. The CDR3 bases are TGCAGTGCAATAAACCAAAAGGGACAGCAAGAGACCCAGTACTTC.

This clonotype was seen ten or more times. This sequence joins TRBV10-3 and TRBJ2-5; D remains unclear. The ends were cut back, 1 base at V and 3 bases at J, with 15 bases in the middle. Germline lookup yields CDR1 ENHRY and CDR2 SYGVKD. The length of the CDR3 is 16 residues. The CDR3 reads CAISEFQALDKETQYF. DNA for the CDR3: TGTGCCATCAGTGAGTTCCAGGCATTAGACAAAGAGACCCAGTACTTC.

The genes are TRBV5-1 and TRBJ2-7, with D tentatively TRBD1 or TRBD2 (5 bases each). The CDR3 runs to 15 residues. From germline, CDR1 is SGHRS and CDR2 YFSETQ. Trimming shortened V by 2 bases and J by 3 bases, and 15 bases separated the two germline ends. For the CDR3, the DNA is TGCGCCAGCAGCTTTGGGGACGGGCGTCGCTACGAGCAGTACTTC. Translation: CASSFGDGRRYEQYF.

A remark on this clonotype: At one of its ends the junction is not consistent with the germline gene, which may arise from a read error. The V gene is TRBV5-5, the J gene TRBJ2-7; 11 bases are a match to TRBD2. The CDR3 runs 15 residues. Germline V gene data show CDR1 as SGHKS and CDR2 as YYEKEE (reference sequence). The CDR3 DNA is TGTGCCAGCAGCTTACTAGCGGGAGTGTTCTACGAGCAGCACTTC. The encoded protein is CASSLLAGVFYEQHF.

In its sample, this clonotype was seen many times. The rearrangement uses TRBV6-1 and TRBJ1-2, with D unclear. The CDR3 covers 12 residues. The germline V gene has CDR1 MNHNS and CDR2 SASEGT. V was pared by 11 bases and J by 3 bases, with 13 bases between. CDR3 protein: CASLRAHYGYTF. DNA for the CDR3: TGTGCCTCCTTGAGGGCTCACTATGGCTACACCTTC.